The clone carrying this T cell receptor (beta chain) is labeled medium-sized (0.01 to 0.1%). The target antigen is unknown. The entry originates in a study of persistence of HIV-infected CD4 T cells. The immunoSEQ assay was version 4, run in survey mode. The assay was immunoSEQ multiplex PCR, and TCRdb's table has in-frame clones only and misses some. The sample holds approximately 25,000 clones; 74% are singletons and the top ten take around 1.9%. Overlapping HIV-1 Gag 15-mer peptides at around 1 ug per peptide per mL were used. Sorting of responding CD4+ T cells relied on upregulated CD40 ligand together with CD69. J was trimmed by 4 bases and V by 4 bases; bases with no gene match: 2. This CDR3 has 14 amino acids. Germline V gene lookup returns CDR1 SGHRS and CDR2 YFSETQ.

Specimen: CD4+ T cells sorted from PBMCs after roughly 18-hour stimulation, collected from a patient who received antiretroviral therapy. This TCR was sampled from an adult man with HIV who was CMV-seropositive. V is TRBV5-1 and J is TRBJ2-2; TRBD2 matches at 9 bases. Written as DNA, the CDR3 is TGCGCCAGCAGCATAGCGGGGGTCACCGGGGAGCTGTTTTTT. It yields the protein CASSIAGVTGELFF.